These T cell receptor beta chains were read from a single sample in a study of OX40 agonist ivuxolimab in advanced cancers. The method was immunoSEQ multiplex PCR; TCRdb's version includes in-frame clones alone and lacks a portion of them. Of about 74,000 clones listed, approximately 85% are singletons. The source was CD4+ or CD8+ T cells sorted from blood, collected in a trial of the OX40 agonist ivuxolimab. The source is an adult with an advanced solid tumor such as melanoma, head and neck, liver or kidney cancer. CDR3s include the opening cysteine and the closing phenylalanine or tryptophan. Each record gives: clone size, D gene, J gene, V gene, CDR3 DNA, CDR3 protein. The D gene is left open where the match is weak. Where a row states a size, it is once, few, many or the class of an expanded clone; other rows omit it.

.	.	TRBJ1-2	TRBV30	TGTGCCTGGTATCACCCTTCGGGCCGGCTCTATGGCTACACCTTC	CAWYHPSGRLYGYTF
few	TRBD2	TRBJ2-5	TRBV5-1	TGCGCCAGCAGCGAGGGCTTGGGACTAGCGGGAGAGACCCAGTACTTC	CASSEGLGLAGETQYF
.	.	TRBJ1-1	TRBV5-4	TGTGCCAGCAGCTCTTACCGATCTTGGGACACTGAAGCTTTCTTT	CASSSYRSWDTEAFF
.	TRBD2	TRBJ2-1	TRBV5-1	TGCGCCAGCAGCGCGGGACTAGGGTACAATGAGCAGTTCTTC	CASSAGLGYNEQFF
.	.	TRBJ1-1	TRBV5-1	TGCGCCAGCAGCTTGGAAACCGCCGGAGGTAACACTGAAGCTTTCTTT	CASSLETAGGNTEAFF
.	TRBD1	TRBJ2-7	TRBV19	TGTGCCAGTACTCCAGGGGGCACATACGAGCAGTACTTC	CASTPGGTYEQYF
.	TRBD1	TRBJ1-3	TRBV11-2	TGTGCCAGCAGCCGGACAGGGGCTGGAAACACCATATATTTT	CASSRTGAGNTIYF
.	.	TRBJ1-4	TRBV6-5	TGTGCCAGCAAGGGCCGAGGCGGGGGGGCACAAAAACTGTTTTTT	CASKGRGGGAQKLFF
.	.	TRBJ1-4	TRBV5-1	TGCGCCAGCAGCTTGGTGCCAGGGCAAGGAGAAAAACTGTTTTTT	CASSLVPGQGEKLFF
.	.	TRBJ2-3	TRBV19	TGTGCCAGTAGTTCCAGAGACGGGGCTGGCACAGATACGCAGTATTTT	CASSSRDGAGTDTQYF
few	TRBD1	TRBJ1-2	TRBV29-1	TGCAGCGTCAGGGTCCGACAGGGACCTGCCTATGGCTACACCTTC	CSVRVRQGPAYGYTF
.	TRBD1	TRBJ2-7	TRBV4-1	TGCGCCAGCAGCCAAGAGACAGGGTACGAGCAGTACTTC	CASSQETGYEQYF